What follows are 18 T cell receptor beta chains derived from one specimen sequenced in a study of technical replicates of blood from a few donors. The method was immunoSEQ multiplex PCR; TCRdb's version includes in-frame clones alone and lacks a portion of them. The data hold roughly 76,000 clones, with around 94% observed a single time. The sequenced material came from T cells isolated from PBMCs. The receptor source for this set is a human donor in good health.

The rearrangement uses TRBV5-1 and TRBJ1-1, with TRBD1 as a possible D gene (5 bases). Between the trimmed V and J ends, which lost 4 bases and 3 bases, there was a span of 19 bases. Germline V CDR1 and CDR2: SGHRS, YFSETQ. The CDR3 covers 16 residues. CDR3 amino acids: CASSPLRDPVDTEAFF. As DNA, the CDR3 is TGCGCCAGCAGCCCACTCAGGGATCCTGTGGACACTGAAGCTTTCTTT. Full variable domain (rest looked up from reference TRBV5-1 and TRBJ1-1): KAGVTQTPRYLIKTRGQQVTLSCSPISGHRSVSWYQQTPGQGLQFLFEYFSETQRNKGNFPGRFSGRQFSNSRSEMNVSTLELGDSALYLCASSPLRDPVDTEAFFGQGTRLTVV.

Here the CDR3 DNA reads TGTGCCAGCAGTGAACCGGCTAGCGGGAAGAACGAGCAGTACTTC. Its translation is CASSEPASGKNEQYF. The genes are TRBV6-1 and TRBJ2-7; 9 bases are a match to TRBD2. V gave up 2 bases and J gave up 5 bases; unmatched junction bases: 7. The CDR3 has 15 amino acids. The germline V gene has CDR1 MNHNS and CDR2 SASEGT.

This clone was seen only once. The chain couples TRBV18 to TRBJ1-4, with D unresolved. The ends were cut back, 6 bases at V and 0 bases at J, with 8 bases in the middle. Germline CDR1 reads KGHSH; CDR2 reads LQKENI. This CDR3 comprises 14 residues. CDR3 sequence: CASSRSSTNEKLFF. The CDR3 DNA sequence: TGTGCCAGCTCCCGTAGTTCAACTAATGAAAAACTGTTTTTT.

The chain combines TRBV6-5 with TRBJ1-4, with D possibly TRBD1 on 5 matching bases. The CDR3 covers 15 residues. CDR1 MNHEY and CDR2 SVGAGI come from the germline V gene. V was pared by 2 bases and J by 8 bases, with 15 bases between. The CDR3 DNA sequence: TGTGCCAGCAGTTACAATCGGCAGGGAGGCGAAAAACTGTTTTTT. It encodes CASSYNRQGGEKLFF.

V and J are TRBV30 and TRBJ2-7; TRBD1 is a possible D gene (5 bases). Germline V gives CDR1 GTSNPN, CDR2 SVGIG (reference sequence). V lost 2 bases and J lost 0, with 17 bases in between. The CDR3 consists of 16 residues. The CDR3 region is CAWSLSPGLRSYEQYF. The DNA for the CDR3 is TGTGCCTGGAGTCTCAGCCCAGGGCTGCGCTCCTACGAGCAGTACTTC.

V and J are TRBV7-6 and TRBJ2-1; TRBD2 matches at 7 bases. The CDR3 is made up of 13 amino acids. Germline CDR1 SGHVS, CDR2 FNYEAQ. V shed 0 bases, J shed 9 bases, and the junction held 2 bases outside the gene matches. The DNA for the CDR3 is TGTGCCAGCAGCTTAGCGGGAGGGTTTGAGCAGTTCTTC. This gives the protein CASSLAGGFEQFF.

This chain uses TRBV4-1 with TRBJ2-3, with 13 bases that match TRBD2. V shed 0 bases and J 6 bases; nucleotides not matched to a gene: 3. Per the germline V gene, CDR1 is MGHRA and CDR2 is YSYEKL. The CDR3 loop spans 16 amino acids. The CDR3 loop reads CASSQELAGGSDTQYF. CDR3 DNA sequence: TGCGCCAGCAGCCAAGAACTAGCGGGAGGGTCGGATACGCAGTATTTT.

The rearrangement links TRBV6-5 to TRBJ2-1; TRBD1 matches at 7 bases. The CDR3 sequence is 12 residues long. Germline CDR1 reads MNHEY; CDR2 reads SVGAGI. J was trimmed by 5 bases and V by 10 bases; bases with no gene match: 5. The CDR3 bases are TGTGCCACCAAGCAGGGGGACAATGAGCAGTTCTTC. Encoded protein: CATKQGDNEQFF.

V and J are TRBV5-4 and TRBJ2-7; 10 bases are a match to TRBD2. Germline-derived CDR1 and CDR2 are SGHNT and YYREEE (reference sequence). CDR3 length: 15 amino acids. With V trimmed by 1 base and J by 3 bases, 4 bases remained unmatched. The CDR3 region is CASSLTSGILYEQYF. The CDR3 nucleotides are TGTGCCAGCAGCTTGACTAGCGGGATACTCTACGAGCAGTACTTC.

The chain couples TRBV5-4 to TRBJ2-2; possible D gene TRBD2, 5 bases. Trimming cost V 0 bases and J 1 base, with 7 bases left between them. This CDR3 comprises 15 residues. Germline CDR1 reads SGHNT; CDR2 reads YYREEE (reference sequence). In nucleotides, the CDR3 is TGTGCCAGCAGCTTGGCCGGGGTGAACACCGGGGAGCTGTTTTTT. Amino acids: CASSLAGVNTGELFF.

The CDR3 DNA reads TGTGCCAGCAGTTTAAGTTCAGGGTACACTGAAGCTTTCTTT. Protein: CASSLSSGYTEAFF. V gene TRBV27 combines with J gene TRBJ1-1; tentative D call: TRBD1 (5 bases). Looked up from germline, CDR1 is MNHEY and CDR2 is SMNVEV (reference sequence). V lost 2 bases, J lost 3 bases, and 10 bases lay in between. CDR3 length: 14 amino acids.

The chain joins TRBV13 to TRBJ2-5, with 8 bases lining up with TRBD2. The CDR3 sequence is 15 residues long. The germline V gene encodes CDR1 PRHDT and CDR2 FYEKMQ (reference sequence). Germline trimming cut 5 bases from V and 4 bases from J; bases unmatched to any gene: 9. CDR3 region: CASSPGVGLGETQYF. The CDR3 DNA reads as TGTGCCAGCAGCCCCGGTGTGGGACTAGGAGAGACCCAGTACTTC.

The V gene is TRBV4-2, the J gene TRBJ2-1; no definite D call. CDR3 length: 14 residues. Trimming cost V 1 base and J 6 bases, with 10 bases left between them. CDR1 LGHNA and CDR2 YNFKEQ come from the germline V gene. The CDR3 loop is CASSQAFVPNEQFF. CDR3 in DNA: TGTGCCAGCAGCCAAGCCTTCGTTCCCAATGAGCAGTTCTTC.

In nucleotides, the CDR3 is TGCGCCAGCAGCTCACAGGGTCGCTACGAGCAGTACTTC. Amino acid sequence: CASSSQGRYEQYF. The chain recombines TRBV5-1 with TRBJ2-7, with a possible D match to TRBD1 (6 bases). Germline assignment: CDR1 SGHRS and CDR2 YFSETQ. The CDR3 has 13 residues. The germline V and J ends were trimmed by 3 bases and 3 bases, with 10 bases remaining between them.

This rearrangement joins TRBV19 to TRBJ2-1; 8 bases are a match to TRBD2. CDR1 is LNHDA and CDR2 is SQIVND in the germline V gene (reference sequence). The V and J ends lost 5 bases and 8 bases, in that order; junction bases with no gene match: 8. The CDR3 runs to 14 residues. The CDR3 DNA reads as TGTGCCAGTAGTTTACAGCGGGAGTACGATGAGCAGTTCTTC. Protein: CASSLQREYDEQFF.

The chain joins TRBV27 to TRBJ2-5; a weak D match, TRBD2 (5 bases). The germline V and J ends were trimmed by 5 bases and 5 bases, with 12 bases remaining between them. Looked up from germline, CDR1 is MNHEY and CDR2 is SMNVEV (reference sequence). This CDR3 region has 13 residues. This chain's CDR3 is CASSVDRGETQYF. The CDR3 DNA sequence: TGTGCCAGCAGTGTGGACCGGGGTGAGACCCAGTACTTC.

A single count supports this clone. The CDR3 region is CASRPGQGVLISYEQYF. The DNA of the CDR3 is TGCGCCAGCAGGCCGGGACAGGGGGTACTAATTTCCTACGAGCAGTACTTC. This sequence joins TRBV4-3 and TRBJ2-7; 11 nucleotides match TRBD1. Germline CDR1 and CDR2: LGHNA and YSLEER. This CDR3 is 17 amino acids long. Losses at the gene ends were 6 bases for V and 1 base for J; bases not matched to a gene: 11.

The chain uses TRBV27 and TRBJ2-7; D unclear. This CDR3 has 11 residues. V was shortened by 6 bases and J by 0 bases, with 3 bases between the two germline ends. Germline CDR1 is MNHEY and CDR2 is SMNVEV (reference sequence). The CDR3 sequence: CASRSSYEQYF. The DNA for the CDR3 is TGTGCCAGCAGGAGCTCCTACGAGCAGTACTTC.